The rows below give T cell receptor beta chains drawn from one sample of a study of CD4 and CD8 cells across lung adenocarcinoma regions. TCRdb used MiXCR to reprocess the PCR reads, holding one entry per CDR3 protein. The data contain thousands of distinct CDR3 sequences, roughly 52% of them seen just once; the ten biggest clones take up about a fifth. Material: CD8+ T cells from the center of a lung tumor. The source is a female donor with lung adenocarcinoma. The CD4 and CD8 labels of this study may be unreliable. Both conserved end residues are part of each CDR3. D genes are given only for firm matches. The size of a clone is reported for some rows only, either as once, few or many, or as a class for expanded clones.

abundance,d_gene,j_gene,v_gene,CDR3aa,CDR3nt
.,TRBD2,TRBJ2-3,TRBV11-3,CASRHGGTDTQYF,TGTGCCAGCCGCCACGGGGGGACCGATACGCAGTATTTT
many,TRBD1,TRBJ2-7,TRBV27,CASSLLGTGRGEQYF,TGTGCCAGCAGTTTGCTCGGGACAGGGAGAGGCGAGCAGTACTTC
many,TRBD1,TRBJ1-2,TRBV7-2,CASSPEGQGSNGYTF,TGTGCCAGCAGCCCAGAGGGACAGGGGAGTAATGGCTACACCTTC
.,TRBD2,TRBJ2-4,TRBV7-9,CASSPGLAGGHQNTQYF,TGTGCCAGCAGCCCGGGGTTAGCGGGCGGTCACCAAAACACTCAGTACTTC
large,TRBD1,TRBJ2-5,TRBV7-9,CASSLSDRGAETQYF,TGTGCCAGCAGCTTATCGGACAGGGGTGCGGAGACCCAGTACTTC
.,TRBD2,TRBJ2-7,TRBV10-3,CAGGTSGNGPDTQYF,TGTGCCGGGGGGACTAGCGGTAATGGGCCAGATACGCAGTACTTC
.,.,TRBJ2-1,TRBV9,CASSVDAGAREQFF,TGTGCCAGCAGCGTAGATGCCGGGGCCCGTGAGCAGTTCTTC
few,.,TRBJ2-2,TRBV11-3,CASSFGLGGELFF,TGTGCCAGCAGCTTTGGGCTAGGCGGGGAGCTGTTTTTT
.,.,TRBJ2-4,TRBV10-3,CGSGAKDTQYF,TGTGGGAGTGGAGCGAAAGACACGCAGTACTTC
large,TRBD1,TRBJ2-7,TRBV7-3,CASSSSHPGQGWEQYF,TGTGCCAGCAGCTCCAGCCACCCGGGACAGGGTTGGGAGCAGTACTTC
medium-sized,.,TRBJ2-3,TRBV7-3,CASSFSRTDTQYF,TGTGCCAGCAGTTTCTCCCGCACAGATACGCAGTATTTT